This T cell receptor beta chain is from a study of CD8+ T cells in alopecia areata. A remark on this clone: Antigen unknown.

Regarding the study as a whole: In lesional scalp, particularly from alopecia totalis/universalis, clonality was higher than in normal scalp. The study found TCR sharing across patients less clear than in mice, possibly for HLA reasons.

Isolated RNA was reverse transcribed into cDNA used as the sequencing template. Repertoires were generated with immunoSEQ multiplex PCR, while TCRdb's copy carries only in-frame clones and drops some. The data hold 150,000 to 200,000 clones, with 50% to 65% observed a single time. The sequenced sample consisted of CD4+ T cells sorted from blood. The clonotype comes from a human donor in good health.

The CDR3 loop is CASSFGGGAQPQHF. The CDR3 nucleotides are TGTGCCAGCAGCTTTGGTGGGGGAGCTCAGCCCCAGCATTTT. The chain employs TRBV7-9 and TRBJ1-5; weak D call: TRBD1 (5 bases). V lost 3 bases to trimming and J lost 6 bases, with 12 bases between them. The germline CDR1 and CDR2 sequences are SEHNR and FQNEAQ (reference sequence). The CDR3 runs to 14 residues.